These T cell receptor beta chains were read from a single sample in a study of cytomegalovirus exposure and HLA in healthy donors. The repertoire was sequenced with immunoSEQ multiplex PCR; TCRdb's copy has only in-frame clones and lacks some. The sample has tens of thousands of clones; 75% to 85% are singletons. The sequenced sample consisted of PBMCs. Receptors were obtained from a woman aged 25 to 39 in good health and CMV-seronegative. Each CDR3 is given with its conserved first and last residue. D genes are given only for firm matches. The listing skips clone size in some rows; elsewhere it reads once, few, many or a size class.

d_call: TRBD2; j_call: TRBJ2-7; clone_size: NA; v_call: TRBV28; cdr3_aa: CASSKLAGVREQYF; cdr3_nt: TGTGCCAGCAGTAAGCTAGCGGGAGTACGCGAGCAGTACTTC
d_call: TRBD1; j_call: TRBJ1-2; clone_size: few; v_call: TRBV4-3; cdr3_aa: CASSQDRGQGAGGYTF; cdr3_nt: TGCGCCAGCAGCCAAGATCGGGGGCAGGGGGCAGGTGGCTACACCTTC
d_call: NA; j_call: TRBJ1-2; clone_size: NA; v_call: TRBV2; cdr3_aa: CASSDWGPYGYTF; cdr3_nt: TGTGCCAGCAGTGACTGGGGGCCCTATGGCTACACCTTC
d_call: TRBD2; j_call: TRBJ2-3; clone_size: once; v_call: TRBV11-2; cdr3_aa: CASQPPGRGPTDTQYF; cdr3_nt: TGTGCCAGCCAGCCCCCTGGGAGGGGCCCGACAGATACGCAGTATTTT
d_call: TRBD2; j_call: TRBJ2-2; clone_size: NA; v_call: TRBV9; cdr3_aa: CASSVDGGLAGTGELFF; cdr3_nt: TGTGCCAGCAGCGTAGATGGGGGACTAGCAGGTACCGGGGAGCTGTTTTTT
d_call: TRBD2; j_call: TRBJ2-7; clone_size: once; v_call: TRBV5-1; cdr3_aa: CASSVGLAGGIHEQYF; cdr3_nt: TGCGCCAGCAGCGTGGGACTAGCGGGAGGAATCCACGAGCAGTACTTC
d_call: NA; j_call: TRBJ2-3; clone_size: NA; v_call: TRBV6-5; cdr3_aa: CASSYSQGWTDTQYF; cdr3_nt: TGTGCCAGCAGTTACTCTCAGGGATGGACAGATACGCAGTATTTT
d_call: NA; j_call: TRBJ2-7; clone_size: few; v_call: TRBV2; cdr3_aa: CASSEDLVTSYEQYF; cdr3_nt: TGTGCCAGCAGTGAAGATTTAGTCACCTCCTACGAGCAGTACTTC
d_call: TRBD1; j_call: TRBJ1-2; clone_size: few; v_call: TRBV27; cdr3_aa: CASSFSGTGGMVYGYTF; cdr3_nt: TGTGCCAGCAGTTTCTCCGGGACAGGGGGAATGGTCTATGGCTACACCTTC
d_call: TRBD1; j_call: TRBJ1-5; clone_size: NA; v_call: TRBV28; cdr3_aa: CASSNPGQVFNQPQHF; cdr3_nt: TGTGCCAGCAGCAACCCGGGACAGGTTTTCAATCAGCCCCAGCATTTT
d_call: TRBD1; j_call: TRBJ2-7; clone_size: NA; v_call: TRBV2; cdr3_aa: CASSGPLGQGFYEQYF; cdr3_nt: TGTGCCAGCAGTGGGCCTTTGGGACAGGGATTCTACGAGCAGTACTTC
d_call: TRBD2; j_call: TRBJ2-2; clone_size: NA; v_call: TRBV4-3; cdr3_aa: CASSQDRRSGMNTGELFF; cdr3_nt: TGCGCCAGCAGCCAAGATAGGCGGAGCGGGATGAACACCGGGGAGCTGTTTTTT
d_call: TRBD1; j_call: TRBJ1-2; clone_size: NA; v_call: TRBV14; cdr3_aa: CASSPVDRGGGYTF; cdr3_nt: TGTGCCAGCAGCCCGGTTGACAGGGGAGGCGGCTACACCTTC
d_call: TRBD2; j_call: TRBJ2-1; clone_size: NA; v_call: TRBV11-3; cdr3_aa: CASSRAGGITYNEQFF; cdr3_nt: TGTGCCAGCAGCCGGGCGGGGGGTATAACCTACAATGAGCAGTTCTTC
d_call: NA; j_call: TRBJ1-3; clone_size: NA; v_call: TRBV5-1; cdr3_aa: CASSSHLSGNTIYF; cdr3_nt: TGCGCCAGCAGCTCACATCTCTCTGGAAACACCATATATTTT
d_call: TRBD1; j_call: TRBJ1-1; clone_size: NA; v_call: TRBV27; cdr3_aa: CASRTGTGYIEAFF; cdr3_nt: TGTGCCAGCAGGACCGGGACAGGCTATATCGAAGCTTTCTTT
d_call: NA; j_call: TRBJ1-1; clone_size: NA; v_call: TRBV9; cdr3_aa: CASSSDTEAFF; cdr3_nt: TGTGCCAGCAGCTCAGACACTGAAGCTTTCTTT
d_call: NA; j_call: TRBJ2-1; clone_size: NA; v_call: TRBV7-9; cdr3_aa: CASSPRDSYNEQFF; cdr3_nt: TGTGCCAGCAGCCCGAGAGACTCCTACAATGAGCAGTTCTTC
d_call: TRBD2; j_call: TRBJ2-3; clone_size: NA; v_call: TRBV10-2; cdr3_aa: CATRGVVAGGLDTQYF; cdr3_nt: TGCGCCACCCGAGGGGTGGTAGCGGGGGGGCTGGATACGCAGTATTTT
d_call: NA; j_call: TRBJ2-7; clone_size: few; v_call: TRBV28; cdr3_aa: CASSLWGSRGAYEQYF; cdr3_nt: TGTGCCAGCAGTTTATGGGGCAGTCGGGGGGCGTACGAGCAGTACTTC
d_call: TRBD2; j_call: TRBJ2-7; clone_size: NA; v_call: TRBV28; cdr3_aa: CASSYSRTSGKSVDEQYF; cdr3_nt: TGTGCCAGCAGCTATTCCCGGACTAGCGGGAAGAGTGTGGACGAGCAGTACTTC
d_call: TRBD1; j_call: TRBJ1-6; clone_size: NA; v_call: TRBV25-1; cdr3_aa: CASSERGQGSYSPLHF; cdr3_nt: TGTGCCAGCAGTGAGCGTGGACAGGGTTCCTATTCACCCCTCCACTTT
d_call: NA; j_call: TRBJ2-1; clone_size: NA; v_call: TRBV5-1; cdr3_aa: CASSLSAGEQFF; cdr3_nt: TGCGCCAGCAGCTTGTCTGCAGGGGAGCAGTTCTTC
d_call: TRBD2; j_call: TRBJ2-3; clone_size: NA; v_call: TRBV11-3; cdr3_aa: CASSLSSGEGTDTQYF; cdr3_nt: TGTGCCAGCAGCTTAAGTAGCGGGGAGGGCACAGATACGCAGTATTTT
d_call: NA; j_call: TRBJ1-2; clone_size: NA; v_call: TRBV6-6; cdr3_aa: CASTGVGHSYGYTF; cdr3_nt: TGTGCCAGCACCGGAGTAGGACACAGCTATGGCTACACCTTC
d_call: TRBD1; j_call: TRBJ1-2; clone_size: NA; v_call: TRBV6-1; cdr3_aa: CASSVQTGYGYTF; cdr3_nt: TGTGCCAGCAGTGTTCAGACAGGGTATGGCTACACCTTC
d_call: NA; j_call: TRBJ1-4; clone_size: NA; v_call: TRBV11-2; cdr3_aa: CASSLGATGLPTNEKLFF; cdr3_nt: TGTGCCAGCAGCTTAGGGGCCACAGGGCTCCCCACTAATGAAAAACTGTTTTTT
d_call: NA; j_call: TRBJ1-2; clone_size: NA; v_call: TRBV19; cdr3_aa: CASSIVPQRHGYTF; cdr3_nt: TGTGCCAGTAGTATCGTCCCCCAGCGGCATGGCTACACCTTC
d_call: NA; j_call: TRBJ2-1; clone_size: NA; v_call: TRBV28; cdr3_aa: CASSLVRFFF; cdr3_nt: TGTGCCAGCAGTTTGGTCCGGTTTTTCTTC
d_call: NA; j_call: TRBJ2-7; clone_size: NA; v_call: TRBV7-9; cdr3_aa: CASSLAVAKTYEQYF; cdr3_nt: TGTGCCAGCAGCTTAGCGGTGGCCAAGACTTACGAGCAGTACTTC
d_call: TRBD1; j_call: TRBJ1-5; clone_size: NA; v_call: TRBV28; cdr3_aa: CASRPGQVNQPQHF; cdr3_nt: TGTGCCAGCAGACCGGGACAGGTCAATCAGCCCCAGCATTTT
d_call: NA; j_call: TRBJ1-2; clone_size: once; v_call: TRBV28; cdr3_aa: CASSLGHTFKPQGPNYGYTF; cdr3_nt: TGTGCCAGCAGTTTAGGGCACACCTTTAAGCCCCAGGGTCCTAACTATGGCTACACCTTC